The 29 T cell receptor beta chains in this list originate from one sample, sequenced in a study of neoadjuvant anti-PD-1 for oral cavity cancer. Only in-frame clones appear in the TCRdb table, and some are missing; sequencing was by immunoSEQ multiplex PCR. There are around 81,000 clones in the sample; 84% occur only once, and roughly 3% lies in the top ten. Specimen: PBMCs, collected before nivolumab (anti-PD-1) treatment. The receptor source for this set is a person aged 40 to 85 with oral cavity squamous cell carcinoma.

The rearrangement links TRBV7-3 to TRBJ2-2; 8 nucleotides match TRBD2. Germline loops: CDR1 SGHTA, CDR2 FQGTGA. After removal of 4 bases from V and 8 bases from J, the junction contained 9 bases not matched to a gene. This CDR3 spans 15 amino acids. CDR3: CASSSGLGESGELFF. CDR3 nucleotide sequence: TGTGCCAGCAGCTCGGGACTAGGGGAATCGGGGGAGCTGTTTTTT. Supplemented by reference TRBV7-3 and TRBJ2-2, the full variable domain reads GAGVSQTPSNKVTEKGKYVELRCDPISGHTALYWYRQSLGQGPEFLIYFQGTGAADDSGLPNDRFFAVRPEGSVSTLKIQRTERGDSAVYLCASSSGLGESGELFFGEGSRLTVL.

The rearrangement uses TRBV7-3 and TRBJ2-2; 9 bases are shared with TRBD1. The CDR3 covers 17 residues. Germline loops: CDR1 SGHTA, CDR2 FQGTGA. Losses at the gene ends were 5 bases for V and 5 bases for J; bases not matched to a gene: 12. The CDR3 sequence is CASSKESGTGKTGELFF. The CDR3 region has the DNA TGTGCCAGCAGCAAGGAATCCGGGACAGGGAAAACCGGGGAGCTGTTTTTT.

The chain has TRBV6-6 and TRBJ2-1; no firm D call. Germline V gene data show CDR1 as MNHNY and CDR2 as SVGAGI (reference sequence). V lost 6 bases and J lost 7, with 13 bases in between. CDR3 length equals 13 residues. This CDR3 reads CASRPGGENEQFF. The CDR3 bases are TGTGCCAGCAGACCCGGTGGAGAAAATGAGCAGTTCTTC.

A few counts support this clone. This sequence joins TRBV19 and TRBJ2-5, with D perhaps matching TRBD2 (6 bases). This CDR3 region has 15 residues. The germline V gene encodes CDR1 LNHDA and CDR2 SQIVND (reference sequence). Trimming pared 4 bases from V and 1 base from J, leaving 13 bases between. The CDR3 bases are TGTGCCAGTAGTAGCGGGATGAGAGTCCAAGAGACCCAGTACTTC. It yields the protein CASSSGMRVQETQYF.

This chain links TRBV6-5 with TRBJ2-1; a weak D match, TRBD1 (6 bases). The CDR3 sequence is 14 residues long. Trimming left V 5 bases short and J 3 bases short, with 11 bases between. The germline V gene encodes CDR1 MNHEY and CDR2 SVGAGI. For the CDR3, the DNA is TGTGCCAGCAGTGTCCGGGACATCTACAATGAGCAGTTCTTC. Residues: CASSVRDIYNEQFF.

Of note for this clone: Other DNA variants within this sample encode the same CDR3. CDR3 in amino acids: CSVDGQGDNEQFF. For the CDR3, the DNA is TGCAGCGTTGATGGACAGGGCGACAATGAGCAGTTCTTC. The chain employs TRBV29-1 and TRBJ2-1; 8 positions match TRBD1. The CDR3 is 13 residues long. V shed 3 bases and J 5 bases; nucleotides not matched to a gene: 3. CDR1 is SQVTM, CDR2 ANQGSEA, per germline.

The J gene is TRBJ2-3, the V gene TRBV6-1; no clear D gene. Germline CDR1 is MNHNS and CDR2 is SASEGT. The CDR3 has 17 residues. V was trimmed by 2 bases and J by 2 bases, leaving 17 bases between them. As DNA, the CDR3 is TGTGCCAGCAGTGAATCCCCGACAACACGAGACACAGATACGCAGTATTTT. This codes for CASSESPTTRDTDTQYF.

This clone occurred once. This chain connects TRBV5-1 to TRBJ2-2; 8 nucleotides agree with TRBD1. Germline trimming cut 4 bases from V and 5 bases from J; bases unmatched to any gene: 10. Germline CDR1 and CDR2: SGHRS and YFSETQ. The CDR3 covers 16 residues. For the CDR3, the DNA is TGCGCCAGCAGCCAACCTGACAGGGGAGAAACCGGGGAGCTGTTTTTT. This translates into CASSQPDRGETGELFF.

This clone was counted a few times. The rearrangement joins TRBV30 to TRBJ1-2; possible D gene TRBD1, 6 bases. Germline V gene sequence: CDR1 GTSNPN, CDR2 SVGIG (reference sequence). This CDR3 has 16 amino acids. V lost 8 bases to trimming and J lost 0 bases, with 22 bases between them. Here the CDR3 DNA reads TGTGCCCCCCTGGGGGGGCAGGAGAACCCTAACTATGGCTACACCTTC. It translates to CAPLGGQENPNYGYTF.

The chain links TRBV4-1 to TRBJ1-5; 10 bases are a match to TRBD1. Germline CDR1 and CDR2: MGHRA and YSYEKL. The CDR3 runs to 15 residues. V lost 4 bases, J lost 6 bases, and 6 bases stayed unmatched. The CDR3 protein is CASSRQTGGFQPQHF. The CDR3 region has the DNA TGCGCCAGCAGCCGCCAGACAGGGGGCTTTCAGCCCCAGCATTTT.

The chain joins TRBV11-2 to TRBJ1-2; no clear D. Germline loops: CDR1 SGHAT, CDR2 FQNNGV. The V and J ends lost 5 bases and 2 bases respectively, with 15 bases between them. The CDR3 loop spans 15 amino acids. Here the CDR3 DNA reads TGTGCCAGCAGCCTTATGGGAGGGCTAAACTATGGCTACACCTTC. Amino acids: CASSLMGGLNYGYTF.

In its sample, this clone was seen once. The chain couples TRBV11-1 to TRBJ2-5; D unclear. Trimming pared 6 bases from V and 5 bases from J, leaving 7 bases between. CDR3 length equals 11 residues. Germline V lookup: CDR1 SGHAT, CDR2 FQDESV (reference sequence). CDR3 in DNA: TGTGCCAGCAGGACAATGGAGACCCAGTACTTC. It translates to CASRTMETQYF.

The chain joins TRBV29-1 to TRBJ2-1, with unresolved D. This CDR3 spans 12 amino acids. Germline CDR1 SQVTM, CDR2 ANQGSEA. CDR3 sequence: CRVQAFNNEQFF. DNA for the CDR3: TGCAGGGTGCAGGCCTTCAACAATGAGCAGTTCTTC.

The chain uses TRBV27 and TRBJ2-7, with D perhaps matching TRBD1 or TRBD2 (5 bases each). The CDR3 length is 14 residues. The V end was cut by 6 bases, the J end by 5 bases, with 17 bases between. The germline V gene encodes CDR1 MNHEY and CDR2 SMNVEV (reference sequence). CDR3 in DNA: TGTGCCAGCAGGCAAGACAGATGGGGGAACGAGCAGTACTTC. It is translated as CASRQDRWGNEQYF.

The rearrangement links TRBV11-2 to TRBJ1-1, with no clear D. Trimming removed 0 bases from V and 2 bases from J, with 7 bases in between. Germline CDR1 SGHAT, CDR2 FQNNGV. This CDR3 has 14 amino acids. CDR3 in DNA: TGTGCCAGCAGCTTAGACCCAGCAAACACTGAAGCTTTCTTT. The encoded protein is CASSLDPANTEAFF.

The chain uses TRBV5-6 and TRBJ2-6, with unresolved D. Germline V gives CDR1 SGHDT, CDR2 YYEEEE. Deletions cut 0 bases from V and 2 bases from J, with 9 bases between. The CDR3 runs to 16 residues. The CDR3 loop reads CASSLGWQTGANVLTF. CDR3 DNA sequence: TGTGCCAGCAGCTTGGGCTGGCAAACTGGGGCCAACGTCCTGACTTTC.

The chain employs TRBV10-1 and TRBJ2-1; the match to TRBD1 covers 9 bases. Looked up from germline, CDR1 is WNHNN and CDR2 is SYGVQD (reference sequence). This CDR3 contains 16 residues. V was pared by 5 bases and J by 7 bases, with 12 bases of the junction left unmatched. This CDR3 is CASSPLTGGPGNEQFF. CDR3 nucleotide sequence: TGCGCCAGCAGTCCCTTGACAGGGGGACCGGGGAATGAGCAGTTCTTC.

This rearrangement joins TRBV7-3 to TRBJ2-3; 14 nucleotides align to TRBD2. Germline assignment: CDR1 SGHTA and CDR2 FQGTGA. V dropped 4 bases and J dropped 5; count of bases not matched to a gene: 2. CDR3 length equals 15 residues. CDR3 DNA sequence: TGTGCCAGCAGCTCGGGACTAGCGGGGGTAGATACGCAGTATTTT. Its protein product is CASSSGLAGVDTQYF.

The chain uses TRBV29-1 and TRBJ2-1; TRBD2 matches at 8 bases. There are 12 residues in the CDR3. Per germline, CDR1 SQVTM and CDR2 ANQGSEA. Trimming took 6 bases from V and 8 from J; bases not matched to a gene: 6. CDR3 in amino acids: CSVRGGRHEQFF. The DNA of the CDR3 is TGCAGCGTGCGAGGCGGGAGGCATGAGCAGTTCTTC.

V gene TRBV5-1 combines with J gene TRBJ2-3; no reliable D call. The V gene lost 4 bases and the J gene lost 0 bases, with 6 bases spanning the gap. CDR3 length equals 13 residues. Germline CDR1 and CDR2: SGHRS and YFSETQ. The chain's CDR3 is CASSRVSTDTQYF. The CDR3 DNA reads TGCGCCAGCAGCAGGGTCAGCACAGATACGCAGTATTTT.

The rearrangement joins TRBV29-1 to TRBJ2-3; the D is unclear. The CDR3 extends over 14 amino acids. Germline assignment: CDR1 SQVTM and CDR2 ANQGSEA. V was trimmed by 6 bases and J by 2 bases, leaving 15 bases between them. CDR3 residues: CSVYYTLNTDTQYF. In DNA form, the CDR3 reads TGCAGCGTCTATTATACGCTCAACACAGATACGCAGTATTTT.

CDR3 nucleotide sequence: TGTGCCAGCAGTGCCCCACAGAGCCGGGACAACACAGATACGCAGTATTTT. Its translation is CASSAPQSRDNTDTQYF. This rearrangement joins TRBV25-1 to TRBJ2-3; D possibly corresponds to TRBD1 (6 bases). The ends were cut back, 4 bases at V and 2 bases at J, with 19 bases in the middle. Germline assignment: CDR1 MGHDK and CDR2 SYGVNS. The CDR3 is made up of 17 amino acids.

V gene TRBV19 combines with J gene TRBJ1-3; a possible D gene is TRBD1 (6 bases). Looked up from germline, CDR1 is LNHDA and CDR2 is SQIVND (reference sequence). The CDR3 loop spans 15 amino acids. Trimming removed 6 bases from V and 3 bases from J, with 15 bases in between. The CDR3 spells CASSPDSAIGNTIYF. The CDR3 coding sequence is TGTGCCAGTAGCCCGGACAGCGCTATTGGAAACACCATATATTTT.

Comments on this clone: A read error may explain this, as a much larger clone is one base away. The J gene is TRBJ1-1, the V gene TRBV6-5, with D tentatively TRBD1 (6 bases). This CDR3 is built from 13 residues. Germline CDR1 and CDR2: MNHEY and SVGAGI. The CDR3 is CVSSLTGNTEAFF. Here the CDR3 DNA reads TGTGTCAGCAGCCTGACAGGGAACACTGAAGCTTTCTTT.

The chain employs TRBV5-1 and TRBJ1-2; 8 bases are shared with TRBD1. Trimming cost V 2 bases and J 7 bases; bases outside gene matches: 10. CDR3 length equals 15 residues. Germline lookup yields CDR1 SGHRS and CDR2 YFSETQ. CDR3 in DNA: TGCGCCAGCAGCTTAGGAGACAGGGGAGGAGCTGGCTACACCTTC. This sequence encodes CASSLGDRGGAGYTF.

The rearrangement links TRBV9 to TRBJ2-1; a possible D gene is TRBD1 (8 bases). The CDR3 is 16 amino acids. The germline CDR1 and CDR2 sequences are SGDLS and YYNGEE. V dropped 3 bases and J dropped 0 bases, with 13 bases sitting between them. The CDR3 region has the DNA TGTGCCAGCAGCGGCAGCGGGACAGGCTCCTACAATGAGCAGTTCTTC. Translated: CASSGSGTGSYNEQFF.

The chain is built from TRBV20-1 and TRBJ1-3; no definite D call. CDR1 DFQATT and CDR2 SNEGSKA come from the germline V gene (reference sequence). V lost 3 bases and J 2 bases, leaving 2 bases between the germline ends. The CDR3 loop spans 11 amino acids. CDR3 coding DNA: TGCAGTGCTAGTGCTGGAAACACCATATATTTT. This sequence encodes CSASAGNTIYF.

Here the CDR3 DNA reads TGTGCCAGCAGCAACCCACAGGTGTCCTCCTACAATGAGCAGTTCTTC. Translating it yields CASSNPQVSSYNEQFF. The rearrangement uses TRBV7-6 and TRBJ2-1; a possible D gene is TRBD1 (5 bases). V lost 5 bases, J lost 0 bases, and 14 bases lay in between. The germline gives CDR1 SGHVS, CDR2 FNYEAQ. CDR3 length: 16 residues.

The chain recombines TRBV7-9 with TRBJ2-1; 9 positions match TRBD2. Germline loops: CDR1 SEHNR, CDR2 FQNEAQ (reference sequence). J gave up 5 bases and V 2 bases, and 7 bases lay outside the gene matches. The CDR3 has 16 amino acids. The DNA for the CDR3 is TGTGCCAGCAGCTTAAGCGGACTAGCGTTGGACAATGAGCAGTTCTTC. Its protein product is CASSLSGLALDNEQFF.